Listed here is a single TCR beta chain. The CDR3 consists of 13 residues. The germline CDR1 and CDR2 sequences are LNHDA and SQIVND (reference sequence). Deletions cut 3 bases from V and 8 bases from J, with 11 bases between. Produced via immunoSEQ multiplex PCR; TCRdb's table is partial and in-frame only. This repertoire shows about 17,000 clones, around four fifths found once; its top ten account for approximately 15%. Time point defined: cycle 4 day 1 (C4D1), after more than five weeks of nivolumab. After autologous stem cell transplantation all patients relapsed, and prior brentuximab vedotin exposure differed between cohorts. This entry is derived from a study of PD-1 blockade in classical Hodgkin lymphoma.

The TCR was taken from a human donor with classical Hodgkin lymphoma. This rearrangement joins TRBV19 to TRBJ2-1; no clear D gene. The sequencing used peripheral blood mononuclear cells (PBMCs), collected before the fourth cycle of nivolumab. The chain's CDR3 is CASSIRSQDEQFF. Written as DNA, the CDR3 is TGTGCCAGTAGTATCCGGAGCCAAGATGAGCAGTTCTTC.